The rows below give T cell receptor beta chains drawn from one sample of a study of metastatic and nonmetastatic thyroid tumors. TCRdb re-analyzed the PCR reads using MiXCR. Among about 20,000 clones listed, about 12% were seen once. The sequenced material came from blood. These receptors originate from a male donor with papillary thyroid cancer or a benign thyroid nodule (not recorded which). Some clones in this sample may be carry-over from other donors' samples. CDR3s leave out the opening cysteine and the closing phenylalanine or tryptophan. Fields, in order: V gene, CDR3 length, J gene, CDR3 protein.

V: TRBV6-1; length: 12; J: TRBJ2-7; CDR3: ASRTGGGKYEQY
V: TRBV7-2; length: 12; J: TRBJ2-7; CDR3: ASSSVAGSYEQY
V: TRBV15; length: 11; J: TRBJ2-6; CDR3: ATSFSGANVLT
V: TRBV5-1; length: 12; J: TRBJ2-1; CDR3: ASSLGQGYNEQF
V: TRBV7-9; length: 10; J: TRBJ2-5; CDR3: ASSSPIETQY
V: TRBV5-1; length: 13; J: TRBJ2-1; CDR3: ASSLDSSSYNEQF
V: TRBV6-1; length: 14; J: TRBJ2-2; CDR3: ASSSRTSGISGELF
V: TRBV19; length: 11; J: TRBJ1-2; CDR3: ASTRDSRYGYT
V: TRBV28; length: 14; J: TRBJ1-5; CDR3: ASRLSGENSNQPQH
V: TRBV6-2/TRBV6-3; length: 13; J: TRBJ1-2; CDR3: ASSYGMDGTYGYT
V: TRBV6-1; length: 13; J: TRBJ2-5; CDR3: ASSEKDSEGETQY
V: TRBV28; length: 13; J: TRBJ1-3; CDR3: ASSSNRGSGNTIY
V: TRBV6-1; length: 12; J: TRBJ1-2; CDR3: ASREGQLRDGYT
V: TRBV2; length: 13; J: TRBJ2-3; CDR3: AGGTSGIQADTQY
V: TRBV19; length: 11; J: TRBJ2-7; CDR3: ASTSRGWDEQY
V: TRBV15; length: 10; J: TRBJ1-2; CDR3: ATSRERDGYT
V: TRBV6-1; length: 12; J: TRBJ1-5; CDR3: ASSYRGWNQPQH
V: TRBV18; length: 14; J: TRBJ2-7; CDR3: ASSPTRQGVSYEQY
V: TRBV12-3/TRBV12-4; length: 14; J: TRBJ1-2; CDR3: ASSLTGTGRKHGYT
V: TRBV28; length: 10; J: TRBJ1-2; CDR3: ASSFGGDGYT
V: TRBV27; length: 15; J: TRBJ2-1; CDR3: ASSLTVGLARYNEQF
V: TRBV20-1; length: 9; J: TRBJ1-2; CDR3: SPYGVGGYT
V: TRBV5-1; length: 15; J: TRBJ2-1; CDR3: ASSLRPSLSSYNEQF
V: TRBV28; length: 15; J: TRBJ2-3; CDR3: ASSFPGRASGADTQY
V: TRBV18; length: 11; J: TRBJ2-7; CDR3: ASSWTGYDEQY
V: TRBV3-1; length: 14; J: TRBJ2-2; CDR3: ASSQIILGDTGELF
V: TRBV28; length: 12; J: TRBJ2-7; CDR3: ASSFPPPSYEQY
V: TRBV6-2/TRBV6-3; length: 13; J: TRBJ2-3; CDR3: ASRPTLAGEDTQY
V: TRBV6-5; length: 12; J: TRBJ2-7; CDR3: ASSYTSTSYEQY
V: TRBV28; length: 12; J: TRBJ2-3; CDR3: ASSLRGGTDTQY
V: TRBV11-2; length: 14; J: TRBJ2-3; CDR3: ASSLDSTPNTDTQY
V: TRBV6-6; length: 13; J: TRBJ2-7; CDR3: ASSYSSYGSYEQY
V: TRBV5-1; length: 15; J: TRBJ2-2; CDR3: ASSLGVAGGPTGELF
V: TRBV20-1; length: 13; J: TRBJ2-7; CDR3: SARGLRTGWDEQY
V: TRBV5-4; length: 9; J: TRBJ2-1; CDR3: ASSLSQVQF
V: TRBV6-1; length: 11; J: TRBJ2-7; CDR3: ASRRPGSYEQY
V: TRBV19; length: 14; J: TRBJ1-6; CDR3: ASNTDRDKANSPLH
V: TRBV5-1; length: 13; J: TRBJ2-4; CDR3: ASAIGGTGKNIQY
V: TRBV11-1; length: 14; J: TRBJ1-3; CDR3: ASSSPGQGTGNTIY